The 12 T cell receptor beta chains below all came from one sample that was sequenced in a study of T cell responses to AZD1222 COVID-19 vaccine. Produced via immunoSEQ multiplex PCR; TCRdb's table is partial and in-frame only. Of under 200,000 clones in the sample, 80% to 95% were seen once. The material sequenced was peripheral blood, taken on day 0 of AZD1222 vaccination. These receptors all stem from an adult in good health.

The gene calls are TRBV9 and TRBJ2-7; maybe TRBD2 (6 bases). The CDR3 consists of 16 residues. Trimming shortened V by 4 bases and J by 0 bases, and 17 bases separated the two germline ends. The germline gives CDR1 SGDLS, CDR2 YYNGEE. The DNA for the CDR3 is TGTGCCAGCAGCCCCTCCCTAGCGCGAAGCTCCTACGAGCAGTACTTC. It yields the protein CASSPSLARSSYEQYF.

The chain uses TRBV14 and TRBJ1-4; D is unclear. The length of the CDR3 is 12 residues. Per germline, CDR1 SGHDN and CDR2 FVKESK. Trimming pared 3 bases from V and 7 bases from J, leaving 6 bases between. This CDR3 is CASSHSFEKLFF. The CDR3 DNA sequence: TGTGCCAGCAGCCACTCGTTTGAAAAACTGTTTTTT.

The V call is TRBV12-3 or TRBV12-4, the J call TRBJ2-2, with D unresolved. CDR3 size: 13 residues. Deletions cut 4 bases from V and 2 bases from J, with 5 bases between. This CDR3 is CASSSPNTGELFF. CDR3 sequence (DNA): TGTGCCAGCAGTTCCCCAAACACCGGGGAGCTGTTTTTT.

The chain combines TRBV12-5 with TRBJ1-3; D may be TRBD1 (5 bases). The germline V gene encodes CDR1 LGHNT and CDR2 FRNRAP. The CDR3 sequence is 13 residues long. V shed 3 bases and J shed 11 bases, with 14 bases lying between them. The CDR3: CASGLPPGGAIYF. Written as DNA, the CDR3 is TGTGCTAGTGGTTTACCCCCGGGGGGGGCCATATATTTT.

The chain uses TRBV21-1 and TRBJ2-7. TRBV21-1 is a listed pseudogene. This CDR3 has 16 residues. The DNA for the CDR3 is TGTGCCAGCAGCGGGGGGCTAGCAGACGACTTGGGAGGGCAGTACTTC. Translation gives CASSGGLADDLGGQYF.

This clone was detected once. This rearrangement joins TRBV7-3 to TRBJ2-2; 7 positions agree with TRBD1. CDR1 is SGHTA and CDR2 is FQGTGA in the germline V gene. The CDR3 length is 16 residues. The V gene end was trimmed by 3 bases and the J gene end by 3 bases; junction bases not matched to a gene: 7. The CDR3 sequence: CASSLGSGTDTGELFF. The CDR3 DNA follows: TGTGCCAGCAGCTTGGGAAGTGGGACAGACACCGGGGAGCTGTTTTTT.

The V call is TRBV12-3 or TRBV12-4, the J call TRBJ2-1; maybe TRBD1 (5 bases). Trimming took off 2 bases at V and 9 bases at J, with 8 bases between the two ends. This CDR3 is built from 12 residues. The CDR3 here is CASSLKGAEQFF. The DNA of the CDR3 is TGTGCCAGCAGTTTAAAAGGGGCTGAGCAGTTCTTC.

The chain uses TRBV9 and TRBJ1-1; D gene uncertain. The CDR3 extends over 15 amino acids. The germline V gene encodes CDR1 SGDLS and CDR2 YYNGEE. V was pared by 4 bases and J by 4 bases, with 17 bases between. CDR3 in DNA: TGTGCCAGCAGCCGCGCTGGGCGGGGAGTCACTGAAGCTTTCTTT. This codes for CASSRAGRGVTEAFF.

This clone has a handful of counts. The chain is built from TRBV7-8 and TRBJ1-5; D not certain. The germline gives CDR1 SGHVS, CDR2 FQNEAQ. The CDR3 has 15 amino acids. V gave up 6 bases and J gave up 2 bases, with 14 bases separating them. CDR3 residues: CASRRAPFGNQPQHF. The CDR3 DNA reads as TGTGCCAGCAGAAGGGCCCCTTTTGGCAATCAGCCCCAGCATTTT.

CDR3 protein: CASSVVGRGAGELFF. The DNA of the CDR3 is TGTGCCAGCAGCGTAGTAGGCAGGGGGGCCGGGGAGCTGTTTTTT. V gene TRBV9 combines with J gene TRBJ2-2; tentatively, D is TRBD1 (7 bases). CDR3 length equals 15 residues. V dropped 0 bases and J dropped 6 bases, with 12 bases sitting between them. Germline assignment: CDR1 SGDLS and CDR2 YYNGEE.

This clone was counted between two and nine times. The same CDR3 can be traced to other DNA sequences in this sample. The rearrangement links TRBV7-2 to TRBJ1-5, with D hard to call. Germline CDR1 SGHTA, CDR2 FQGNSA. Trimming removed 2 bases at V and 2 bases at J, with 4 bases between. The CDR3 length is 13 residues. In DNA form, the CDR3 reads TGTGCCAGCAGCTTACAGGGCAATCAGCCCCAGCATTTT. This translates into CASSLQGNQPQHF.

The genes are TRBV3-1 (or the pseudogene TRBV3-2) and TRBJ2-1, with 11 bases lining up with TRBD2. J gave up 0 bases and V 4 bases, and 8 bases lay outside the gene matches. This CDR3 comprises 18 residues. Per germline, CDR1 LGHDT and CDR2 YNNKEL (reference sequence). Here the CDR3 DNA reads TGTGCCAGCAGCCTTCGGACTAGCGGGTTTAGCTCCTACAATGAGCAGTTCTTC. This encodes CASSLRTSGFSSYNEQFF.